The 19 T cell receptor beta chains below all came from one sample that was sequenced in a study of control samples from healthy donors and cancer patients. TCRdb keeps only in-frame clones here, not all; method: immunoSEQ multiplex PCR. Here the sample spans 50,000 or so clones, over 90% being singletons. Source material: PBMCs. Receptors originate from a woman in her forties or fifties with head and neck cancer.

V gene TRBV28 combines with J gene TRBJ2-7; 7 bases align to TRBD1. The ends lost 6 bases at V and 0 bases at J; junction bases unmatched: 8. The CDR3 sequence is 15 residues long. CDR1 and CDR2 from the germline V gene are MDHEN and SYDVKM. The CDR3 loop is CASRDFRDSSYEQYF. Written as DNA, the CDR3 is TGTGCCAGCAGGGACTTCCGGGACAGCTCCTACGAGCAGTACTTC.

The chain recombines TRBV4-3 with TRBJ2-7; 8 bases agree with TRBD2. V lost 3 bases, J lost 2 bases, and 3 bases stayed unmatched. The germline gives CDR1 LGHNA, CDR2 YSLEER. The CDR3 runs to 14 residues. CDR3: CASSQPGRAYEQYF. As DNA, the CDR3 is TGCGCCAGCAGCCAGCCCGGGAGGGCCTACGAGCAGTACTTC.

V is TRBV5-1 and J is TRBJ1-4, with a possible D match to TRBD1 (6 bases). Germline CDR1 SGHRS, CDR2 YFSETQ. This CDR3 has 14 amino acids. V was pared by 0 bases and J by 8 bases, with 11 bases between. CDR3 DNA: TGCGCCAGCAGCTTGGTACAGGGTCAAGAAAAACTGTTTTTT. Protein: CASSLVQGQEKLFF.

V is TRBV6-5 and J is TRBJ1-1; D unclear. V lost 0 bases, J lost 8 bases, and 10 bases lay in between. The V gene's germline CDR1 is MNHEY and CDR2 SVGAGI. This CDR3 is built from 13 residues. CDR3 region: CASSYSRAGEAFF. The CDR3 DNA is TGTGCCAGCAGTTACTCGAGGGCGGGGGAAGCTTTCTTT.

The chain joins TRBV5-4 to TRBJ2-1, with 8 bases aligning to TRBD2. This CDR3 contains 16 residues. The ends lost 2 bases at V and 5 bases at J; junction bases unmatched: 9. Germline CDR1 and CDR2: SGHNT and YYREEE (reference sequence). CDR3 loop: CASSFLAGKVDNEQFF. DNA for the CDR3: TGTGCCAGCAGCTTTTTAGCGGGGAAGGTAGACAATGAGCAGTTCTTC.

This clone was counted a single time. This chain joins TRBV11-2 and TRBJ1-4; D is ambiguous. Germline V gene lookup returns CDR1 SGHAT and CDR2 FQNNGV. This CDR3 has 14 residues. V was clipped by 5 bases and J by 7 bases, with 14 bases between them. CDR3 sequence reads: CASSPEPASEKLFF. The DNA of the CDR3 is TGTGCCAGCAGCCCCGAGCCTGCTAGTGAAAAACTGTTTTTT.

The chain recombines TRBV2 with TRBJ2-7, with D unclear. The length of the CDR3 is 14 residues. Trimming removed 0 bases from V and 10 bases from J, with 16 bases in between. Germline-derived CDR1 and CDR2 are SNHLY and FYNNEI. The CDR3 DNA sequence: TGTGCCAGCAGTGAAGCATACAGTAAAGGGCGACAGTACTTC. This sequence encodes CASSEAYSKGRQYF.

The chain joins TRBV5-4 to TRBJ2-5; the D is unclear. Trimming took off 6 bases at V and 2 bases at J, with 20 bases between the two ends. The germline CDR1 and CDR2 sequences are SGHNT and YYREEE (reference sequence). This CDR3 is built from 16 residues. For the CDR3, the DNA is TGTGCCAGCACCGCAAGCCCTGAACAGCAACAAGAGACCCAGTACTTC. It encodes CASTASPEQQQETQYF. The whole variable domain, filled in from reference TRBV5-4 and TRBJ2-5, reads ETGVTQSPTHLIKTRGQQVTLRCSSQSGHNTVSWYQQALGQGPQFIFQYYREEENGRGNFPPRFSGLQFPNYSSELNVNALELDDSALYLCASTASPEQQQETQYFGPGTRLLVL.

This clone has a single count. This sequence joins TRBV28 and TRBJ1-2, with 7 bases fitting TRBD1. This CDR3 region has 16 residues. V shed 7 bases, J shed 3 bases, and the junction held 14 bases outside the gene matches. In germline, CDR1 is MDHEN, CDR2 SYDVKM. This CDR3 reads CASTSTDRETDYGYTF. DNA of the CDR3: TGTGCCAGCACCTCCACCGACAGGGAGACGGACTATGGCTACACCTTC.

The chain has TRBV7-9 and TRBJ2-3; TRBD1 matches at 11 bases. The V gene's germline CDR1 is SEHNR and CDR2 FQNEAQ (reference sequence). The CDR3 has 17 amino acids. After removal of 4 bases from V and 6 bases from J, the junction contained 12 bases not matched to a gene. CDR3 DNA: TGTGCCAGCAGCTCCCCTGGTCGGACAGGGGGCATCGATACGCAGTATTTT. Encoded protein: CASSSPGRTGGIDTQYF.

The CDR3 sequence is CASSRDRVSYEQYF. The CDR3 DNA is TGCGCCAGCAGCCGCGACAGGGTATCCTACGAGCAGTACTTC. The gene calls are TRBV5-1 and TRBJ2-7; 7 nucleotides line up with TRBD1. V shed 4 bases, J shed 1 base, and the junction held 5 bases outside the gene matches. The CDR3 length is 14 residues. Germline loops: CDR1 SGHRS, CDR2 YFSETQ.

The chain joins TRBV5-1 to TRBJ1-4, with 9 bases aligning to TRBD1. The ends lost 4 bases at V and 2 bases at J; junction bases unmatched: 6. The CDR3 extends over 16 amino acids. The V gene's germline CDR1 is SGHRS and CDR2 YFSETQ. The CDR3 DNA reads TGCGCCAGCAGCATGACAGGGGGAGCGACTAATGAAAAACTGTTTTTT. Translated: CASSMTGGATNEKLFF.

This chain connects TRBV19 to TRBJ2-2, with D unresolved. Germline V lookup: CDR1 LNHDA, CDR2 SQIVND (reference sequence). The CDR3 is made up of 13 amino acids. V was clipped by 2 bases and J by 0 bases, with 1 base between them. CDR3 amino acids: CASSIPNTGELFF. CDR3 nucleotides: TGTGCCAGTAGTATACCGAACACCGGGGAGCTGTTTTTT. Variable domain in full (rest from reference TRBV19 and TRBJ2-2): DGGITQSPKYLFRKEGQNVTLSCEQNLNHDAMYWYRQDPGQGLRLIYYSQIVNDFQKGDIAEGYSVSREKKESFPLTVTSAQKNPTAFYLCASSIPNTGELFFGEGSRLTVL.

The chain combines TRBV10-3 with TRBJ1-3; the D gene is possibly TRBD1 (5 bases). V lost 6 bases and J lost 8, with 8 bases in between. CDR1 is ENHRY, CDR2 SYGVKD, per germline. This CDR3 has 11 amino acids. The CDR3 spells CAISGGDTIYF. The CDR3 DNA follows: TGTGCCATCAGCGGGGGAGACACCATATATTTT.

The chain is built from TRBV6-5 and TRBJ1-1; the D gene is possibly TRBD1 (6 bases). Germline values: CDR1 MNHEY, CDR2 SVGAGI. Trimming shortened V by 5 bases and J by 0 bases, and 10 bases separated the two germline ends. The CDR3 totals 14 residues. CDR3 in DNA: TGTGCCAGCAGTCGGGGGCGCATGAACACTGAAGCTTTCTTT. Protein sequence: CASSRGRMNTEAFF.

Here the CDR3 reads CASMEASGFYEQYF. The CDR3 DNA sequence: TGTGCCAGCATGGAGGCTAGCGGGTTCTACGAGCAGTACTTC. The V call is TRBV2, the J call TRBJ2-7; 8 nucleotides agree with TRBD2. CDR3 length: 14 residues. CDR1 is SNHLY and CDR2 is FYNNEI in the germline V gene. V shed 7 bases, J shed 3 bases, and the junction held 8 bases outside the gene matches.

This chain uses TRBV28 with TRBJ2-3; 7 bases agree with TRBD1. Germline loops: CDR1 MDHEN, CDR2 SYDVKM. The CDR3 is made up of 16 amino acids. Losses at the gene ends were 9 bases for V and 5 bases for J; bases not matched to a gene: 17. The CDR3 sequence: CASQSPGTANLDTQYF. In nucleotides, the CDR3 is TGTGCCAGTCAAAGCCCCGGGACAGCGAATTTAGATACGCAGTATTTT. The full variable domain, with the rest looked up from reference TRBV28 and TRBJ2-3, is DVKVTQSSRYLVKRTGEKVFLECVQDMDHENMFWYRQDPGLGLRLIYFSYDVKMKEKGDIPEGYSVSREKKERFSLILESASTNQTSMYLCASQSPGTANLDTQYFGPGTRLTVL.

The chain carries TRBV19 and TRBJ1-6; a weak D match, TRBD1 (6 bases). V was cut by 5 bases and J by 9 bases, with 17 bases left in between. The CDR3 is 15 amino acids. Germline V lookup: CDR1 LNHDA, CDR2 SQIVND (reference sequence). CDR3 DNA: TGTGCCAGTAGTCGCGGGGGGCGAGAAGGTTCACCCCTCCACTTT. Its translation: CASSRGGREGSPLHF.

The chain has TRBV14 and TRBJ2-1; TRBD1 is a possible D gene (5 bases). CDR3 length: 15 residues. Looked up from germline, CDR1 is SGHDN and CDR2 is FVKESK. The V and J ends lost 4 bases and 6 bases respectively, with 16 bases between them. The CDR3 sequence is CASSLQGGVGNEQFF. CDR3 coding DNA: TGTGCCAGCAGCCTTCAGGGTGGGGTAGGCAATGAGCAGTTCTTC.